A selection of T cell receptor beta chains follows, all from one sample in a study of control samples from healthy donors and cancer patients. Clones were read by immunoSEQ multiplex PCR, and TCRdb kept only the in-frame ones, dropping some. Among 150,000 to 200,000 clones, roughly 95% were seen once, and the ten largest hold about 4%. Sequenced: blood. These TCRs come from an older woman in good health. CDR3s leave out the opening cysteine and the closing phenylalanine or tryptophan. The D gene is left open where the match is weak. Clone size is given for some rows only: seen once, a few or many times, or a class if the clone is expanded.

cdr3_aa: ASSSFPPGPSSYEQY
j_call: TRBJ2-7
d_call: .
v_call: TRBV27
clone_size: .

cdr3_aa: ASSPRTFYGYT
j_call: TRBJ1-2
d_call: .
v_call: TRBV19
clone_size: .

cdr3_aa: AWSVGDPMNTEAF
j_call: TRBJ1-1
d_call: .
v_call: TRBV30
clone_size: .

cdr3_aa: ASSSGDRVASEAF
j_call: TRBJ1-1
d_call: TRBD1
v_call: TRBV5-1
clone_size: .

cdr3_aa: ASSLGADYEQY
j_call: TRBJ2-7
d_call: .
v_call: TRBV12-3/TRBV12-4
clone_size: .

cdr3_aa: ASSPNWSRTSGYT
j_call: TRBJ1-2
d_call: .
v_call: TRBV18
clone_size: .

cdr3_aa: ASSLEAGSGELF
j_call: TRBJ2-2
d_call: TRBD2
v_call: TRBV7-9
clone_size: .

cdr3_aa: ASSRREVILYGYT
j_call: TRBJ1-2
d_call: .
v_call: TRBV5-6
clone_size: .

cdr3_aa: ASSREGGGYNEQF
j_call: TRBJ2-1
d_call: TRBD2
v_call: TRBV19
clone_size: .

cdr3_aa: ASSVGKAF
j_call: TRBJ1-1
d_call: .
v_call: TRBV2
clone_size: many

cdr3_aa: ASSKERDGRDTQY
j_call: TRBJ2-3
d_call: .
v_call: TRBV21-1
clone_size: .

cdr3_aa: ASSSASIPGANVLT
j_call: TRBJ2-6
d_call: .
v_call: TRBV6-5
clone_size: once

cdr3_aa: ASSPLFERGGDNEQF
j_call: TRBJ2-1
d_call: TRBD2
v_call: TRBV18
clone_size: .

cdr3_aa: ASSPSGGETQY
j_call: TRBJ2-5
d_call: TRBD2
v_call: TRBV3-1/TRBV3-2
clone_size: .

cdr3_aa: ASRTSGGDTQY
j_call: TRBJ2-3
d_call: TRBD2
v_call: TRBV2
clone_size: .

cdr3_aa: ATSGGRGAYGYT
j_call: TRBJ1-2
d_call: TRBD1
v_call: TRBV19
clone_size: .

cdr3_aa: ASSSGTRTEQY
j_call: TRBJ2-7
d_call: TRBD2
v_call: TRBV7-2
clone_size: few

cdr3_aa: ASPDDRYGYT
j_call: TRBJ1-2
d_call: .
v_call: TRBV10-1
clone_size: .

cdr3_aa: ASSQVDATNEKLF
j_call: TRBJ1-4
d_call: .
v_call: TRBV4-3
clone_size: once

cdr3_aa: ASSYSSRAEAF
j_call: TRBJ1-1
d_call: .
v_call: TRBV5-6
clone_size: .

cdr3_aa: ASSFIQENVQYNEQF
j_call: TRBJ2-1
d_call: .
v_call: TRBV7-8
clone_size: .

cdr3_aa: ASARQMNTEAF
j_call: TRBJ1-1
d_call: .
v_call: TRBV7-6
clone_size: .

cdr3_aa: ASSPQLDSPEQY
j_call: TRBJ2-7
d_call: .
v_call: TRBV18
clone_size: .

cdr3_aa: ASSSPASVIDTQY
j_call: TRBJ2-3
d_call: .
v_call: TRBV28
clone_size: .

cdr3_aa: SCRTPGSIVYT
j_call: TRBJ1-2
d_call: .
v_call: TRBV29-1
clone_size: .

cdr3_aa: ACEIQGFYGYT
j_call: TRBJ1-2
d_call: .
v_call: TRBV30
clone_size: many

cdr3_aa: ASSDFGQGAYEQY
j_call: TRBJ2-7
d_call: TRBD1
v_call: TRBV6-1
clone_size: .

cdr3_aa: ASSLDGYSNQPQH
j_call: TRBJ1-5
d_call: .
v_call: TRBV5-1
clone_size: few

cdr3_aa: ATKTGQGNTIY
j_call: TRBJ1-3
d_call: .
v_call: TRBV6-5
clone_size: .

cdr3_aa: ASSERRGETQY
j_call: TRBJ2-5
d_call: .
v_call: TRBV2
clone_size: .

cdr3_aa: ASSLRAGSSYEQY
j_call: TRBJ2-7
d_call: .
v_call: TRBV7-2
clone_size: .

cdr3_aa: ASSPPGWRVGANEQF
j_call: TRBJ2-1
d_call: .
v_call: TRBV18
clone_size: .

cdr3_aa: ASSSRGSGDNEQF
j_call: TRBJ2-1
d_call: TRBD2
v_call: TRBV6-2/TRBV6-3
clone_size: .

cdr3_aa: ASRDGTSGVTDTQY
j_call: TRBJ2-3
d_call: TRBD2
v_call: TRBV2
clone_size: once

cdr3_aa: ASSTEMNTEAF
j_call: TRBJ1-1
d_call: .
v_call: TRBV6-5
clone_size: .

cdr3_aa: ASSSHSRATYEQY
j_call: TRBJ2-7
d_call: .
v_call: TRBV5-4
clone_size: .

cdr3_aa: ASRLKGYGYT
j_call: TRBJ1-2
d_call: .
v_call: TRBV6-5
clone_size: .

cdr3_aa: SGQRGAETHQETQY
j_call: TRBJ2-5
d_call: TRBD2
v_call: TRBV29-1
clone_size: .

cdr3_aa: ASSERDSGNTIY
j_call: TRBJ1-3
d_call: .
v_call: TRBV2
clone_size: .

cdr3_aa: ASSLGSGGNSPLH
j_call: TRBJ1-6
d_call: .
v_call: TRBV5-5
clone_size: once

cdr3_aa: ASSLQGETEAF
j_call: TRBJ1-1
d_call: TRBD1
v_call: TRBV6-5
clone_size: .

cdr3_aa: ASSLVYEQY
j_call: TRBJ2-7
d_call: .
v_call: TRBV12-3/TRBV12-4
clone_size: .

cdr3_aa: ASSYRQANQPQH
j_call: TRBJ1-5
d_call: .
v_call: TRBV6-2/TRBV6-3
clone_size: .

cdr3_aa: ASASGGGYEQY
j_call: TRBJ2-7
d_call: TRBD2
v_call: TRBV12-5
clone_size: .

cdr3_aa: ASSERVYPTDTQY
j_call: TRBJ2-3
d_call: .
v_call: TRBV7-2
clone_size: .

cdr3_aa: ASSQSGLAGVTDTQY
j_call: TRBJ2-3
d_call: TRBD2
v_call: TRBV4-3
clone_size: .

cdr3_aa: ASSPRDRGSSPLH
j_call: TRBJ1-6
d_call: TRBD1
v_call: TRBV6-2/TRBV6-3
clone_size: .

cdr3_aa: ASSLSTHTEAF
j_call: TRBJ1-1
d_call: .
v_call: TRBV7-3
clone_size: .

cdr3_aa: ASSLSSETQY
j_call: TRBJ2-5
d_call: .
v_call: TRBV7-2
clone_size: .

cdr3_aa: ASSLARRQGGDYGYT
j_call: TRBJ1-2
d_call: TRBD1
v_call: TRBV7-2
clone_size: .

cdr3_aa: ASSTGTSADTQY
j_call: TRBJ2-3
d_call: TRBD2
v_call: TRBV6-6
clone_size: .

cdr3_aa: ASSRTDPANTGELF
j_call: TRBJ2-2
d_call: .
v_call: TRBV5-1
clone_size: .

cdr3_aa: ASSPQSGGAFKTQY
j_call: TRBJ2-5
d_call: TRBD2
v_call: TRBV7-2
clone_size: .

cdr3_aa: ASSDWVYEQY
j_call: TRBJ2-7
d_call: .
v_call: TRBV10-1
clone_size: .

cdr3_aa: ASSLRGDSTEAF
j_call: TRBJ1-1
d_call: .
v_call: TRBV27
clone_size: .

cdr3_aa: ASNFGAGQETQY
j_call: TRBJ2-5
d_call: TRBD2
v_call: TRBV9
clone_size: .

cdr3_aa: ASSLTGGGGANVLT
j_call: TRBJ2-6
d_call: TRBD1
v_call: TRBV7-3
clone_size: .

cdr3_aa: ASSEVVSGTTYGYT
j_call: TRBJ1-2
d_call: .
v_call: TRBV6-1
clone_size: .